This is a list of T cell receptor beta chains from one sample in a study of technical replicates of blood from several donors. Clones were read by immunoSEQ multiplex PCR, and TCRdb kept only the in-frame ones, dropping some. Seen here are over 50,000 clones, roughly 94% observed once, and the top ten hold approximately 0.22%. Sequencing was carried out using T cells isolated from PBMCs. These receptors were collected from a human donor in good health. CDR3s include the opening cysteine and the closing phenylalanine or tryptophan. Each record gives: clone size, V gene, J gene, D gene, CDR3 length, CDR3 DNA, CDR3 protein. A D gene is named only where the DNA matches it firmly. The size entry is marked missing in some rows and otherwise reads once, few, many or a size class.

NA	TRBV6-5	TRBJ2-1	TRBD2	15	TGTGCCAGCAGTTACCAAGCGGGAGCAGACAATGAGCAGTTCTTC	CASSYQAGADNEQFF
once	TRBV5-1	TRBJ1-1	TRBD1	20	TGCGCCAGCAGCCAAAAATCAAATGACAGGGGGAAGGCGTGGAACACTGAAGCTTTCTTT	CASSQKSNDRGKAWNTEAFF
NA	TRBV7-9	TRBJ2-1	TRBD1	16	TGTGCCAGCAGCGCATACGGGACAGGGGATTCCAATGAGCAGTTCTTC	CASSAYGTGDSNEQFF
NA	TRBV5-1	TRBJ2-1	TRBD2	17	TGCGCCAGCAGCCGGAATACGCTAGCGGGAGTCCACAATGAGCAGTTCTTC	CASSRNTLAGVHNEQFF
NA	TRBV18	TRBJ1-3	TRBD1	16	TGTGCCAGCTCGCCTGAGAGGGACAGAACTGGAAACACCATATATTTT	CASSPERDRTGNTIYF
NA	TRBV5-4	TRBJ1-1	NA	13	TGTGCCAGCATCGAACGGGGTGCCACTGAAGCTTTCTTT	CASIERGATEAFF
NA	TRBV6-5	TRBJ2-2	NA	14	TGTGCCAGCAGTTACCAGCGGAACACCGGGGAGCTGTTTTTT	CASSYQRNTGELFF
NA	TRBV6-5	TRBJ1-1	NA	12	TGTGCCAGCAGTCAGGGAAGCACTGAAGCTTTCTTT	CASSQGSTEAFF
NA	TRBV7-3	TRBJ2-1	TRBD2	15	TGTGCCAGCAGCTTACTTCCGGGACTAGTCAATGAGCAGTTCTTC	CASSLLPGLVNEQFF
NA	TRBV10-3	TRBJ1-1	TRBD1	13	TGTGCCACTAGGCACAGGGGGAACACTGAAGCTTTCTTT	CATRHRGNTEAFF
NA	TRBV7-9	TRBJ1-5	TRBD1	17	TGTGCCAGCAGCTTAGTAGGGACAGGGGGCAACAATCAGCCCCAGCATTTT	CASSLVGTGGNNQPQHF
NA	TRBV5-1	TRBJ2-2	NA	16	TGCGCCAGCAGCGGAAGAATCCTAGGTTCCACCGGGGAGCTGTTTTTT	CASSGRILGSTGELFF
NA	TRBV5-1	TRBJ2-3	NA	16	TGCGCCAGCAGCTTAAATCGGGACTCAGTCACAGATACGCAGTATTTT	CASSLNRDSVTDTQYF
NA	TRBV11-2	TRBJ2-7	NA	16	TGTGCCAGCAGCTGGGCAACACCATCGGTTTCCTACGAGCAGTACTTC	CASSWATPSVSYEQYF
NA	TRBV28	TRBJ1-1	NA	12	TGTGCCAGCAGGGACGAGGGTACTGAAGCTTTCTTT	CASRDEGTEAFF
NA	TRBV29-1	TRBJ1-2	NA	14	TGCAGCGTTGAAGAGTCAGGGACTCTCTATGGCTACACCTTC	CSVEESGTLYGYTF
NA	TRBV28	TRBJ2-1	NA	13	TGTGCCAGCACCCTTGGGAGTGGTTATGAGCAGTTCTTC	CASTLGSGYEQFF
NA	TRBV12-5	TRBJ2-2	TRBD1	18	TGTGCTAGTGGTTTGTATCGGACAGGGGGCACGGCAACCGGGGAGCTGTTTTTT	CASGLYRTGGTATGELFF
NA	TRBV29-1	TRBJ2-6	NA	14	TGCAGCGTTAATAGACTTTCTGGGGCCAACGTCCTGACTTTC	CSVNRLSGANVLTF
NA	TRBV9	TRBJ1-2	TRBD1	13	TGTGCCAGCAGCGTAGGGACAGGGGGCGGCTACACCTTC	CASSVGTGGGYTF
NA	TRBV29-1	TRBJ2-5	TRBD1	12	TGCAGCGCTGACAGGGGCCGGGAGACCCAGTACTTC	CSADRGRETQYF
NA	TRBV28	TRBJ1-2	NA	15	TGTGCCAGCAGTCAACTAGATACAGGGATCTATGGCTACACCTTC	CASSQLDTGIYGYTF
NA	TRBV28	TRBJ1-1	NA	16	TGTGCCAGCAGTTTGTCATCCAACGGGTTGAACACTGAAGCTTTCTTT	CASSLSSNGLNTEAFF
NA	TRBV10-1	TRBJ2-2	TRBD2	17	TGCGCCAGCAGTGACCCGGGACTAGCGGGTTACACCGGGGAGCTGTTTTTT	CASSDPGLAGYTGELFF
NA	TRBV10-3	TRBJ2-5	TRBD2	13	TGTGCCACCCACACTAGCGGCCAAGAGACCCAGTACTTC	CATHTSGQETQYF
NA	TRBV7-3	TRBJ2-1	TRBD1	13	TGTGCCAGCAGCCGCGACAGGGACAATGAGCAGTTCTTC	CASSRDRDNEQFF
NA	TRBV28	TRBJ2-1	NA	14	TGTGCCAGCAGTTTCGATCAGGGGGGTGATGAGCAGTTCTTC	CASSFDQGGDEQFF
NA	TRBV6-6	TRBJ2-7	NA	14	TGTGCCAGCAGTTACTGGGGGGGCCCCTACGAGCAGTACTTC	CASSYWGGPYEQYF
NA	TRBV7-3	TRBJ2-1	NA	17	TGTGCCAGCAGCCCAGGTCGGGGAGCCAGCTCCTACAATGAGCAGTTCTTC	CASSPGRGASSYNEQFF
NA	TRBV5-1	TRBJ2-7	NA	12	TGCGCCAGCAGCCTCACACCCTACGAGCAGTACTTC	CASSLTPYEQYF
NA	TRBV14	TRBJ2-7	TRBD2	13	TGTGCCAGCAGCTCGGGGGGGGGAGACGAGCAGTACTTC	CASSSGGGDEQYF